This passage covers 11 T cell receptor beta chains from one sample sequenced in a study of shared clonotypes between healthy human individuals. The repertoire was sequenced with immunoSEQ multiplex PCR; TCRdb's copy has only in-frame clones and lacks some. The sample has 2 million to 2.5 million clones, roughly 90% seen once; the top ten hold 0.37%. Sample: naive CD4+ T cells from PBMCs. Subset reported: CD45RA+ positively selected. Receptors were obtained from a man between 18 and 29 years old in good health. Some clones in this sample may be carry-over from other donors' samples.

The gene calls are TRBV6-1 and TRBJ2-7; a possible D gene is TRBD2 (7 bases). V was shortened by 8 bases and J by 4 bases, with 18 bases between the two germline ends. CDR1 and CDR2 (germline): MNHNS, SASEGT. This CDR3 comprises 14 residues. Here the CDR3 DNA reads TGTGCCAGCGCCTTGGGGGGGCTCGGGTACGAGCAGTACTTC. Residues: CASALGGLGYEQYF.

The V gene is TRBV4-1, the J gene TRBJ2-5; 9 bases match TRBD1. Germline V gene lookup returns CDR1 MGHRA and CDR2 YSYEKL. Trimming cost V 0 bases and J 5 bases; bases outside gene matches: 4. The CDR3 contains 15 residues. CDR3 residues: CASSQDGTGHETQYF. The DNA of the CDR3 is TGCGCCAGCAGCCAAGATGGGACAGGGCACGAGACCCAGTACTTC.

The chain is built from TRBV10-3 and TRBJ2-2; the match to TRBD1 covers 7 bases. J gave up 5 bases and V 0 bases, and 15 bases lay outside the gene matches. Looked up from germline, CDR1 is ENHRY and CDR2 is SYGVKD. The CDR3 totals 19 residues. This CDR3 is CAISESSGRKGAWTGELFF. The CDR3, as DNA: TGTGCCATCAGTGAGTCTTCCGGGCGCAAGGGGGCTTGGACCGGGGAGCTGTTTTTT.

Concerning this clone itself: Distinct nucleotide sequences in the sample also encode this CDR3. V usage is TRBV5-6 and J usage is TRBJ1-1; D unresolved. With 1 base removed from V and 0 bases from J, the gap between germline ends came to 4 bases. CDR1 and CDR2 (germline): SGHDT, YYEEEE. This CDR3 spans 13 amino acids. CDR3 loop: CASSLRLNTEAFF. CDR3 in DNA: TGTGCCAGCAGCTTGCGTCTGAACACTGAAGCTTTCTTT.

This CDR3 reads CASSQSGQGATDTQYF. The CDR3 region has the DNA TGCGCCAGCAGCCAATCGGGACAGGGGGCAACAGATACGCAGTATTTT. The gene calls are TRBV4-1 and TRBJ2-3; 12 positions match TRBD1. The V gene's germline CDR1 is MGHRA and CDR2 YSYEKL. J lost 3 bases, V lost 2 bases, and 3 bases had no gene match. This CDR3 has 16 amino acids.

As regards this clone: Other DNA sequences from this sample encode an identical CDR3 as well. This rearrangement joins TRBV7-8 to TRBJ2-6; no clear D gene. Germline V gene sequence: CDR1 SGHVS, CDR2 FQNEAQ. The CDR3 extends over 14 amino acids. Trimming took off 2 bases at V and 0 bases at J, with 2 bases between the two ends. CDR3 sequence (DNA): TGTGCCAGCAGCTTAACCTCTGGGGCCAACGTCCTGACTTTC. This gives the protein CASSLTSGANVLTF.

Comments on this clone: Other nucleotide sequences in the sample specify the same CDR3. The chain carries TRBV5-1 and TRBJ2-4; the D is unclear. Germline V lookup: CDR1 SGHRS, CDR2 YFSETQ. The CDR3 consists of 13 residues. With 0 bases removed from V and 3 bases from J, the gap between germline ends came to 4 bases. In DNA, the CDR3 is TGCGCCAGCAGCTTGGATGGCAAAAACATTCAGTACTTC. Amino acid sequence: CASSLDGKNIQYF.

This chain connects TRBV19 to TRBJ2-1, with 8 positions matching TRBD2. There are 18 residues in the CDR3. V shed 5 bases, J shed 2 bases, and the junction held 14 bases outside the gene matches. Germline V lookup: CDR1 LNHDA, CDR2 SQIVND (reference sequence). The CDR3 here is CASSPGTSTVGPYNEQFF. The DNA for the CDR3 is TGTGCCAGTAGTCCAGGGACTAGTACCGTGGGCCCCTACAATGAGCAGTTCTTC.

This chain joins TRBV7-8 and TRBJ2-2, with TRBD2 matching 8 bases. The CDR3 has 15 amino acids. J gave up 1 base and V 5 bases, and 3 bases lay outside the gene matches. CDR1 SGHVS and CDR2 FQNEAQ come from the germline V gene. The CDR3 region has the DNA TGTGCCAGCAGCCGTAGCGGGGTGAACACCGGGGAGCTGTTTTTT. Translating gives CASSRSGVNTGELFF.

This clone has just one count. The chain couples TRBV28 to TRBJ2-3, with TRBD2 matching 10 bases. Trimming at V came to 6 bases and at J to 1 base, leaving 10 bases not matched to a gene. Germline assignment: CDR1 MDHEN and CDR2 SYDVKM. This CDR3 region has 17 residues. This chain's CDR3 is CASSTGLAVKGTDTQYF. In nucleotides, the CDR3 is TGTGCCAGCAGCACAGGACTAGCGGTAAAAGGCACAGATACGCAGTATTTT.

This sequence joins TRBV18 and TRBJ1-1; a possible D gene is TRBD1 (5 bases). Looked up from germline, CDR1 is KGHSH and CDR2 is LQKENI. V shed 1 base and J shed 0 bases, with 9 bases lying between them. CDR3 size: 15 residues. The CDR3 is CASSPQGPMNTEAFF. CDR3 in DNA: TGTGCCAGCTCACCACAGGGGCCAATGAACACTGAAGCTTTCTTT.